What follows describes a single T cell receptor beta chain. Antigen specificity is unknown. V gave up 2 bases and J gave up 0 bases; unmatched junction bases: 2. This CDR3 comprises 15 residues. Germline V CDR1 and CDR2: ENHRY, SYGVKD. This entry belongs to a study of PD-1 blockade in classical Hodgkin lymphoma. Regarding the study as a whole: Diminished baseline TCR diversity has been reported in newly diagnosed patients relative to healthy donors. The causes of the repertoire differences, possibly disease activity or prior therapy, remain undefined.

Every patient experienced relapse after autologous stem cell transplantation, and brentuximab vedotin exposure varied. Some clones are missing from TCRdb's copy, which holds only in-frame ones; the method was immunoSEQ multiplex PCR. The sample holds 46,000 or so clones, about 90% seen once. The chain links TRBV10-3 to TRBJ1-1; 8 nucleotides agree with TRBD1. This clonotype was obtained from a human donor with classical Hodgkin lymphoma. The sample consisted of peripheral blood mononuclear cells (PBMCs), taken at baseline. The CDR3 DNA reads as TGTGCCATCAGTGAGGGACAGGGCCTGAACACTGAAGCTTTCTTT. Translating it yields CAISEGQGLNTEAFF.